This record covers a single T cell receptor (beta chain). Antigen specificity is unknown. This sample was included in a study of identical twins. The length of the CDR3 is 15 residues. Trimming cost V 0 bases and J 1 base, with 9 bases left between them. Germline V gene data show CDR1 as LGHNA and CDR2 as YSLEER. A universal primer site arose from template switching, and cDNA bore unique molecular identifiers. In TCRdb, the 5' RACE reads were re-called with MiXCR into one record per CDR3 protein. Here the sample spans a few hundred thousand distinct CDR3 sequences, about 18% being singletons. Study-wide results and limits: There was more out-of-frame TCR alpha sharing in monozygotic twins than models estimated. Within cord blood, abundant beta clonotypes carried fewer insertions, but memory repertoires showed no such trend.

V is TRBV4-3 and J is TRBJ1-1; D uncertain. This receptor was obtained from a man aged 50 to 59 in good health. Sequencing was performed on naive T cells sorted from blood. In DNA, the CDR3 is TGCGCCAGCAGCCAAGATCTGGCTGCGAACACTGAAGCTTTCTTT. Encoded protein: CASSQDLAANTEAFF.